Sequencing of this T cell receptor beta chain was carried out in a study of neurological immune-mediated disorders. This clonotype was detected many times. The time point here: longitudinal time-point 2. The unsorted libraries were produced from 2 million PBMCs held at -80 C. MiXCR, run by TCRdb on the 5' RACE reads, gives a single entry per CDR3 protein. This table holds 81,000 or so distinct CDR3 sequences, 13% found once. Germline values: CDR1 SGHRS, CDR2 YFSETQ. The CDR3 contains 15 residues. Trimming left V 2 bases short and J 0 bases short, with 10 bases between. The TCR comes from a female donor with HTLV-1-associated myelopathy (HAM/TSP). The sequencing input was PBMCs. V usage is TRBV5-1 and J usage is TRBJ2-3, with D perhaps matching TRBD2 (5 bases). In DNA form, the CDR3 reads TGCGCCAGCAGCTTTAACGGGGAGAGCACAGATACGCAGTATTTT. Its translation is CASSFNGESTDTQYF. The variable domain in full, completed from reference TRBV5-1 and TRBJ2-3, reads KAGVTQTPRYLIKTRGQQVTLSCSPISGHRSVSWYQQTPGQGLQFLFEYFSETQRNKGNFPGRFSGRQFSNSRSEMNVSTLELGDSALYLCASSFNGESTDTQYFGPGTRLTVL.